The rows below give T cell receptor beta chains drawn from one sample of a study of spatial heterogeneity in lung cancer. TCRdb re-derived calls from the 5' RACE reads in MiXCR, one entry per CDR3 protein. This sample carries 9,900 or so distinct CDR3 sequences, more than 10% of them seen once, and the ten largest clones take roughly a tenth. Sequencing used lung tumor tissue, obtained at surgery. These receptors were obtained from a male donor with early-stage non-small cell lung cancer. The CDR3 runs from the conserved cysteine through the conserved F or W. Fields, in order: D gene, J gene, CDR3 length, V gene, clone size, CDR3 protein, CDR3 DNA. A D gene is named only where the DNA matches it firmly. A row's size may be missing; if present it is once, few, many or a size class.

>NA|TRBJ2-5|10|TRBV10-1|medium-sized
CASRFETQYF
TGCGCCAGCAGGTTTGAGACCCAGTACTTC
>NA|TRBJ1-1|13|TRBV7-2|NA
CASSVDGNTETFF
TGTGCCAGCAGCGTAGACGGGAACACTGAAACTTTCTTT
>NA|TRBJ1-1|16|TRBV18|medium-sized
CASSPNTGIWNTEAFF
TGTGCCAGCTCACCAAATACAGGGATTTGGAACACTGAAGCTTTCTTT
>NA|TRBJ2-7|15|TRBV24-1|many
CATSASQGRSYEQYF
TGTGCCACCAGTGCCTCGCAGGGGAGATCCTACGAGCAGTACTTC
>TRBD1|TRBJ1-2|12|TRBV7-6|many
CASSPDRGGYTF
TGTGCCAGCAGCCCGGACAGGGGAGGCTACACCTTC
>TRBD1|TRBJ1-2|13|TRBV29-1|medium-sized
CSVRAGGAYGYTF
TGCAGCGTTCGGGCAGGGGGCGCCTATGGCTACACCTTC
>NA|TRBJ2-1|13|TRBV7-2|many
CASSQSREGEQFF
TGTGCCAGCAGCCAATCCCGCGAGGGTGAGCAGTTCTTC
>NA|TRBJ1-2|9|TRBV20-1|few
CSARMGGLF
TGCAGTGCTAGGATGGGGGGACTTTTC
>TRBD1|TRBJ1-1|13|TRBV20-1|few
CSARGQSYTEAFF
TGCAGTGCTAGGGGACAGTCCTACACTGAAGCTTTCTTT
>TRBD1|TRBJ2-7|16|TRBV5-4|medium-sized
CASSLGMGQGFNEQYF
TGTGCCAGCAGCTTGGGGATGGGACAGGGGTTCAACGAGCAGTACTTC
>NA|TRBJ1-5|16|TRBV29-1|many
CSANVAGAGGNQPQHF
TGCAGCGCCAACGTTGCGGGGGCAGGGGGCAATCAGCCCCAGCATTTT
>TRBD2|TRBJ2-1|17|TRBV6-1|medium-sized
CASSEAPGGVFYNEQFF
TGTGCCAGCAGTGAAGCACCCGGGGGGGTTTTCTACAATGAGCAGTTCTTC
>NA|TRBJ1-2|14|TRBV14|many
CASSQDTKGYGYTF
TGTGCCAGCAGCCAAGATACCAAAGGCTATGGCTACACCTTC
>NA|TRBJ2-7|14|TRBV4-1|many
CASSQEEDTYEQYF
TGCGCCAGCAGCCAAGAAGAGGACACCTACGAGCAGTACTTC
>TRBD2|TRBJ2-2|15|TRBV7-4|many
CASSSGLAQAGELFF
TGTGCCAGCAGCTCTGGACTAGCGCAGGCCGGGGAGCTGTTTTTT
>NA|TRBJ1-5|13|TRBV6-1|medium-sized
CASSEGQRLPQHF
TGTGCCAGCAGTGAAGGGCAGCGCCTGCCCCAGCATTTT
>TRBD1|TRBJ2-3|15|TRBV5-1|many
CASSLTGGDSDTQYF
TGCGCCAGCAGCTTGACAGGGGGAGATTCAGATACGCAGTATTTT
>NA|TRBJ2-3|17|TRBV2|few
CASYFLAIPPITDTQYF
TGTGCCAGCTATTTTTTAGCGATACCCCCTATCACAGATACGCAGTATTTT
>NA|TRBJ2-2|13|TRBV12-3/TRBV12-4|NA
CASIPRGAGELFF
TGTGCCAGCATCCCGAGGGGGGCCGGGGAGCTGTTTTTT
>NA|TRBJ1-6|14|TRBV25-1|many
CASSDGTYNSPLHF
TGTGCCAGCAGTGACGGCACCTATAATTCACCCCTCCACTTT
>NA|TRBJ2-3|12|TRBV28|many
CASRTGADTQYF
TGTGCCAGCAGGACCGGGGCAGATACGCAGTATTTT
>NA|TRBJ2-1|13|TRBV3-1|medium-sized
CASSRAEGYEQFF
TGTGCCAGCAGTAGAGCGGAGGGGTATGAGCAGTTCTTC
>NA|TRBJ1-1|17|TRBV6-1|many
CASSFMGFGTVNTEAFF
TGTGCCAGCAGTTTCATGGGGTTTGGGACCGTGAACACTGAAGCTTTCTTT
>NA|TRBJ2-7|12|TRBV7-9|many
CASSLVGSEQYF
TGTGCCAGCAGCTTAGTGGGGTCGGAGCAGTACTTC
>NA|TRBJ2-3|15|TRBV20-1|few
CSASRRFHLGDTQYF
TGCAGTGCTAGCCGGAGATTCCACCTAGGGGATACGCAGTATTTT
>TRBD1|TRBJ2-7|14|TRBV30|NA
CAWSREAGGYEQYF
TGTGCCTGGAGCCGCGAGGCAGGGGGATACGAGCAGTACTTC
>NA|TRBJ2-5|14|TRBV20-1|many
CSAAAGLLGETQYF
TGCAGTGCAGCGGCCGGGCTCCTGGGAGAGACCCAGTACTTC
>NA|TRBJ2-7|12|TRBV6-2/TRBV6-3|many
CASREGTYEQYF
TGTGCCAGCAGGGAGGGAACCTACGAGCAGTACTTC
>NA|TRBJ1-1|15|TRBV27|many
CASSPWTLGNTEAFF
TGTGCCAGCAGTCCGTGGACCTTGGGAAACACTGAAGCTTTCTTT
>NA|TRBJ1-2|14|TRBV7-2|few
CASSLRRQSYGYTF
TGTGCCAGCAGCTTAAGGAGACAGAGCTATGGCTACACCTTC
>NA|TRBJ1-5|14|TRBV6-1|many
CASSENSPHQTQHF
TGTGCCAGCAGTGAGAACAGCCCCCATCAGACCCAGCATTTT
>TRBD1|TRBJ1-5|17|TRBV6-5|many
CASSYSLPGTGNQPQHF
TGTGCCAGCAGTTACTCCCTCCCGGGGACAGGGAATCAGCCCCAGCATTTT
>NA|TRBJ2-5|17|TRBV12-3/TRBV12-4|few
CASSLDGRGVYRETQYF
TGTGCCAGCAGTTTGGACGGAAGAGGGGTTTATCGAGAGACCCAGTACTTC
>NA|TRBJ1-6|13|TRBV20-1|few
CSAPSGSDSPLHF
TGCAGTGCTCCCTCAGGGTCGGATTCACCCCTCCACTTT
>TRBD2|TRBJ2-3|15|TRBV27|many
CASRTGLAGADTQYF
TGTGCCAGCAGGACGGGACTAGCGGGAGCAGATACGCAGTATTTT
>NA|TRBJ2-3|13|TRBV29-1|many
CSARKGLIDTQYF
TGCAGCGCAAGAAAGGGGCTTATAGATACGCAGTATTTT
>TRBD2|TRBJ2-1|16|TRBV5-1|NA
CASSPGLAGVYNEQFF
TGCGCCAGCAGCCCCGGACTAGCGGGGGTATACAATGAGCAGTTCTTC
>TRBD1|TRBJ1-2|15|TRBV5-1|medium-sized
CASSEGTGGAFGYTF
TGCGCCAGCAGCGAAGGAACAGGGGGCGCGTTCGGCTACACCTTC
>NA|TRBJ2-7|13|TRBV7-8|medium-sized
CASSLRFIYEQYF
TGTGCCAGCAGCTTACGGTTCATCTACGAGCAGTACTTC
>NA|TRBJ1-5|15|TRBV18|many
CASSPDGFSNQPQHF
TGTGCCAGCTCACCGGACGGATTTAGCAATCAGCCCCAGCATTTT
>NA|TRBJ1-6|14|TRBV7-3|many
CASSSGQPNSPLHF
TGTGCCAGCAGCTCCGGGCAGCCGAATTCACCCCTCCACTTT
>NA|TRBJ2-2|15|TRBV6-2/TRBV6-3|many
CASSTPTVNTGELFF
TGTGCCAGCAGTACCCCGACAGTGAACACCGGGGAGCTGTTTTTT
>NA|TRBJ1-3|15|TRBV6-5|many
CASSYGGGSGNTIYF
TGTGCCAGCAGTTACGGCGGGGGCTCTGGAAACACCATATATTTT
>TRBD1|TRBJ2-5|18|TRBV23-1|medium-sized
CASSHRCRDRGPDETQYF
TGCGCCAGCAGTCACCGATGCCGGGACAGGGGGCCCGATGAGACCCAGTACTTC
>NA|TRBJ1-1|14|TRBV12-3/TRBV12-4|many
CASSFQGSNTEAFF
TGTGCCAGCAGTTTCCAGGGTTCTAACACTGAAGCTTTCTTT
>TRBD2|TRBJ2-7|15|TRBV25-1|NA
CASSEGRGEAYEQYF
TGTGCCAGCAGTGAGGGGCGGGGGGAAGCCTACGAGCAGTACTTC
>TRBD1|TRBJ1-2|14|TRBV20-1|NA
CSARRDSFSDGYTF
TGCAGTGCTAGAAGGGACAGCTTCAGTGATGGCTACACCTTC
>NA|TRBJ2-1|11|TRBV20-1|many
CSASGTLEQFF
TGCAGTGCTAGCGGGACTCTCGAGCAGTTCTTC